These 28 T cell receptor beta chains came from one sample sequenced in a study of cytomegalovirus exposure and HLA in healthy donors. Here immunoSEQ multiplex PCR was the method, and the copy in TCRdb shows in-frame clones only, minus some. The repertoire holds 200,000 to 250,000 clones, with 65% to 85% as singletons. What was sequenced was PBMCs. These receptors were obtained from a woman aged 25 to 45 in good health and CMV-seropositive.

The rearrangement joins TRBV2 to TRBJ1-1; 9 positions agree with TRBD1. Germline V gene sequence: CDR1 SNHLY, CDR2 FYNNEI. There are 15 residues in the CDR3. Germline trimming cut 8 bases from V and 1 base from J; bases unmatched to any gene: 8. The CDR3 spells CASGRTGATNTEAFF. The CDR3 coding sequence is TGTGCCAGCGGTCGGACAGGGGCGACGAACACTGAAGCTTTCTTT.

This clone was seen only once. This sequence joins TRBV27 and TRBJ2-1, with D possibly TRBD1 on 6 matching bases. V was cut by 6 bases and J by 9 bases, with 18 bases left in between. The length of the CDR3 is 14 residues. Germline V gene sequence: CDR1 MNHEY, CDR2 SMNVEV (reference sequence). CDR3 in amino acids: CASRFINRVGEQFF. The CDR3 DNA reads TGTGCCAGCAGGTTTATCAACAGGGTCGGTGAGCAGTTCTTC.

The V gene is TRBV4-3, the J gene TRBJ1-2; 7 bases match TRBD1. Germline CDR1 is LGHNA and CDR2 is YSLEER. The CDR3 is made up of 14 amino acids. V gave up 3 bases and J gave up 2 bases; unmatched junction bases: 3. The CDR3 region is CASSQDRRNYGYTF. The CDR3 region has the DNA TGCGCCAGCAGCCAGGACAGGCGCAACTATGGCTACACCTTC.

This chain connects TRBV29-1 to TRBJ1-2; possible D gene TRBD1, 6 bases. V shed 4 bases and J shed 8 bases, with 14 bases lying between them. Germline CDR1 and CDR2: SQVTM and ANQGSEA. The CDR3 totals 12 residues. The CDR3 sequence: CSVGLGAKGYTF. In DNA form, the CDR3 reads TGCAGCGTTGGTCTGGGGGCGAAGGGCTACACCTTC.

The chain joins TRBV27 to TRBJ1-4, with 7 nucleotides matching TRBD1. The CDR3 spans 14 residues. The junction had 9 bases not matched to a gene; V was cut back by 5 bases and J by 9 bases. Germline V lookup: CDR1 MNHEY, CDR2 SMNVEV (reference sequence). CDR3 protein: CASSPRTGLQKLFF. The DNA of the CDR3 is TGTGCCAGCAGTCCCCGGACAGGACTCCAAAAACTGTTTTTT.

This clone came up a few times. The rearrangement uses TRBV5-1 and TRBJ1-5; TRBD1 aligns across 8 bases. Looked up from germline, CDR1 is SGHRS and CDR2 is YFSETQ. The CDR3 covers 14 residues. The V gene end was trimmed by 1 base and the J gene end by 8 bases; junction bases not matched to a gene: 5. This CDR3 is CASSLTGGEEPQHF. Written as DNA, the CDR3 is TGCGCCAGCAGCTTGACAGGGGGTGAGGAGCCCCAGCATTTT.

The chain carries TRBV9 and TRBJ2-7; no clear D gene. Germline CDR1 and CDR2: SGDLS and YYNGEE. The V end lost 0 bases, the J end lost 0 bases, and 7 bases lay between the germline ends. CDR3 length: 14 residues. The CDR3 protein is CASSVDPNSYEQYF. Here the CDR3 DNA reads TGTGCCAGCAGCGTAGATCCGAACTCCTACGAGCAGTACTTC.

The rearrangement joins TRBV10-3 to TRBJ1-1, with D uncertain. The germline CDR1 and CDR2 sequences are ENHRY and SYGVKD. Between the trimmed V and J ends, which lost 2 bases and 4 bases, there was a span of 5 bases. This CDR3 has 12 amino acids. CDR3 loop: CAISEPSTEAFF. The CDR3 DNA follows: TGTGCCATCAGTGAGCCGAGCACTGAAGCTTTCTTT.

This clone came up a few times. The chain combines TRBV6-5 with TRBJ1-2, with D perhaps matching TRBD1 (6 bases). V dropped 6 bases and J dropped 1 base, with 9 bases sitting between them. Germline values: CDR1 MNHEY, CDR2 SVGAGI. This CDR3 region has 13 residues. CDR3 region: CASSRQVNYGYTF. The CDR3 nucleotides read TGTGCCAGCAGCCGACAGGTTAACTATGGCTACACCTTC.

The chain links TRBV2 to TRBJ1-2; 7 nucleotides align to TRBD1. The germline V gene encodes CDR1 SNHLY and CDR2 FYNNEI. Unmatched junction bases numbered 8, after V lost 4 bases and J lost 3 bases. The CDR3 totals 15 residues. CDR3 in amino acids: CASSGGRGRDYGYTF. The CDR3 DNA is TGTGCCAGCAGTGGGGGGAGGGGGCGAGACTATGGCTACACCTTC.

The J gene is TRBJ2-7, the V gene TRBV30, with 8 bases fitting TRBD1. The CDR3 is 14 residues long. With V trimmed by 2 bases and J by 2 bases, 5 bases remained unmatched. CDR1 GTSNPN and CDR2 SVGIG come from the germline V gene (reference sequence). The CDR3 DNA reads as TGTGCCTGGAGTCCCTGGACAGGGACCTACGAGCAGTACTTC. Translating it yields CAWSPWTGTYEQYF.

This chain connects TRBV11-2 to TRBJ2-7; TRBD1 might be the D (6 bases). The ends were cut back, 2 bases at V and 5 bases at J, with 13 bases in the middle. The CDR3 loop spans 14 amino acids. Per the germline V gene, CDR1 is SGHAT and CDR2 is FQNNGV. CDR3 coding DNA: TGTGCCAGCAGCTTATCAGGGGTGATCGACGAGCAGTACTTC. Protein product: CASSLSGVIDEQYF.

The chain has TRBV30 and TRBJ2-3; D is uncertain. The germline gives CDR1 GTSNPN, CDR2 SVGIG (reference sequence). The CDR3 is made up of 15 amino acids. Trimming removed 8 bases at V and 0 bases at J, with 18 bases between. The CDR3 DNA reads TGTGCCGGGCTGACCCCTAGTCCTAGCACAGATACGCAGTATTTT. Its translation is CAGLTPSPSTDTQYF.

The chain joins TRBV5-1 to TRBJ2-7, with 8 bases aligning to TRBD2. This CDR3 is built from 14 residues. Trimming took 1 base from V and 7 from J; bases not matched to a gene: 7. Germline CDR1 reads SGHRS; CDR2 reads YFSETQ. CDR3 residues: CASSLRAGVGEQYF. In DNA form, the CDR3 reads TGCGCCAGCAGCTTGCGAGCGGGAGTTGGTGAGCAGTACTTC.

This clone was seen a handful of times. J is TRBJ1-5 and V is TRBV2; D not resolved. The CDR3 sequence is 14 residues long. The germline V gene encodes CDR1 SNHLY and CDR2 FYNNEI. V lost 6 bases and J 4 bases, leaving 13 bases between the germline ends. CDR3 sequence (DNA): TGTGCCAGCAGCGACCGGGCAACAAATCAGCCCCAGCATTTT. Translating it yields CASSDRATNQPQHF.

A single count supports this clone. The chain joins TRBV30 to TRBJ2-3, with TRBD2 matching 13 bases. CDR1 is GTSNPN and CDR2 is SVGIG in the germline V gene (reference sequence). Germline trimming cut 3 bases from V and 2 bases from J; bases unmatched to any gene: 5. The CDR3 is made up of 16 amino acids. Written as DNA, the CDR3 is TGTGCCTGGAGGGGGGGGACTAGCGGGATCACAGATACGCAGTATTTT. Protein: CAWRGGTSGITDTQYF.

The chain is built from TRBV6-6 and TRBJ2-7; 8 bases are shared with TRBD2. This CDR3 has 14 amino acids. V dropped 5 bases and J dropped 2; count of bases not matched to a gene: 5. The germline gives CDR1 MNHNY, CDR2 SVGAGI (reference sequence). The CDR3 sequence is CASSATSGTYEQYF. The CDR3 nucleotides read TGTGCCAGCAGTGCAACTAGCGGAACCTACGAGCAGTACTTC.

The rearrangement uses TRBV15 and TRBJ2-1; no reliable D call. This CDR3 is 14 amino acids long. Trimming removed 8 bases at V and 6 bases at J, with 17 bases between. Germline V gene lookup returns CDR1 LNHNV and CDR2 YYDKDF (reference sequence). The CDR3 DNA is TGTGCCACCTCGCCGTGGGATTTAAGCAATGAGCAGTTCTTC. Protein product: CATSPWDLSNEQFF.

This clone appeared a single time. V is TRBV6-5 and J is TRBJ2-5, with 7 bases identical to TRBD2. The CDR3 spans 14 residues. Looked up from germline, CDR1 is MNHEY and CDR2 is SVGAGI. With 3 bases clipped from V and 1 base from J, the junction kept 2 bases outside the gene matches. CDR3 bases: TGTGCCAGCAGTTATTGGGAGGGCCAAGAGACCCAGTACTTC. Its protein is CASSYWEGQETQYF.

The chain joins TRBV14 to TRBJ2-2; perhaps TRBD1 as D (5 bases). Trimming removed 1 base at V and 7 bases at J, with 19 bases between. CDR3 length: 17 residues. Germline V gene data show CDR1 as SGHDN and CDR2 as FVKESK. CDR3 nucleotide sequence: TGTGCCAGCAGCCAAGCCCCAGGGAACGGTTTGATCGGGGAGCTGTTTTTT. Protein: CASSQAPGNGLIGELFF.

This clone has a single count. This chain uses TRBV4-2 with TRBJ2-7; 7 nucleotides line up with TRBD2. The CDR3 extends over 15 amino acids. J was trimmed by 1 base and V by 4 bases; bases with no gene match: 7. The germline V gene has CDR1 LGHNA and CDR2 YNFKEQ. CDR3: CASSPRGGVSYEQYF. The CDR3 DNA follows: TGTGCCAGCAGCCCCCGGGGAGGGGTGTCCTACGAGCAGTACTTC.

This clone was seen more than once but under ten times. This CDR3 reads CATSRDRSTGELFF. CDR3 coding DNA: TGTGCCACCAGCAGAGATCGGTCGACCGGGGAGCTGTTTTTT. J is TRBJ2-2 and V is TRBV15, with unresolved D. This CDR3 spans 14 amino acids. Germline assignment: CDR1 LNHNV and CDR2 YYDKDF (reference sequence). The ends were cut back, 0 bases at V and 5 bases at J, with 7 bases in the middle.

J is TRBJ2-1 and V is TRBV5-1; D may be TRBD1 (5 bases). The CDR3 has 13 amino acids. Germline CDR1 SGHRS, CDR2 YFSETQ. V was trimmed by 4 bases and J by 5 bases, leaving 10 bases between them. The CDR3 sequence: CASSGNRNNEQFF. CDR3 sequence (DNA): TGCGCCAGCAGCGGCAACAGGAACAATGAGCAGTTCTTC.

The rearrangement joins TRBV29-1 to TRBJ2-2, with a possible D match to TRBD2 (6 bases). CDR1 SQVTM and CDR2 ANQGSEA come from the germline V gene. This CDR3 has 13 residues. V lost 3 bases and J 5 bases, leaving 10 bases between the germline ends. The CDR3 bases are TGCAGCGTTGACAGCGGGCATACCGGGGAGCTGTTTTTT. Its translation: CSVDSGHTGELFF.

V usage is TRBV6-6 and J usage is TRBJ2-7, with TRBD2 identical over 8 bases. The CDR3 length is 16 residues. Germline assignment: CDR1 MNHNY and CDR2 SVGAGI (reference sequence). J gave up 5 bases and V 0 bases, and 9 bases lay outside the gene matches. The chain's CDR3 is CASSYSSQREYNEQYF. The CDR3 coding sequence is TGTGCCAGCAGTTACTCGAGCCAGCGGGAGTACAACGAGCAGTACTTC.

The chain joins TRBV5-4 to TRBJ1-2; D may be TRBD1 (5 bases). V was cut by 2 bases and J by 7 bases, with 12 bases left in between. The CDR3 contains 13 residues. Germline V lookup: CDR1 SGHNT, CDR2 YYREEE (reference sequence). The CDR3 is CASSFWGAGGYTF. In DNA form, the CDR3 reads TGTGCCAGCAGCTTCTGGGGCGCAGGTGGCTACACCTTC.

This rearrangement joins TRBV29-1 to TRBJ2-7, with a tentative D call TRBD2 (7 bases). Germline values: CDR1 SQVTM, CDR2 ANQGSEA. Trimming shortened V by 7 bases and J by 4 bases, and 17 bases separated the two germline ends. This CDR3 spans 13 amino acids. The CDR3: CSGGGWDKYEQYF. The CDR3 coding sequence is TGCAGCGGGGGGGGATGGGACAAATACGAGCAGTACTTC.

Only a few counts were recorded for this clone. The chain combines TRBV5-1 with TRBJ1-2; 12 positions agree with TRBD1. This CDR3 has 16 amino acids. V was clipped by 5 bases and J by 5 bases; unmatched bases: 10. The germline gives CDR1 SGHRS, CDR2 YFSETQ. As DNA, the CDR3 is TGCGCCAGCAGTTTTCCCGGGACAGGGGGCGAGTATGGCTACACCTTC. Encoded protein: CASSFPGTGGEYGYTF.